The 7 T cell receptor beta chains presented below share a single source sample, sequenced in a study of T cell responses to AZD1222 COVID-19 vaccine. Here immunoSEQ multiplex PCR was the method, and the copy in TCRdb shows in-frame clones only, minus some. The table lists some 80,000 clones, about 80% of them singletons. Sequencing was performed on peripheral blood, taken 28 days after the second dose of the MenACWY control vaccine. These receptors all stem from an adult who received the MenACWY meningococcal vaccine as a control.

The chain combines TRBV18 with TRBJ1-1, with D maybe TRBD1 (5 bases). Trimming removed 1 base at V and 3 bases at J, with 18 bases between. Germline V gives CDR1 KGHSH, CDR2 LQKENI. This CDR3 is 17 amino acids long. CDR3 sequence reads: CASSPRYGGVGDTEAFF. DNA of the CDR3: TGTGCCAGCTCACCACGCTATGGAGGGGTGGGGGACACTGAAGCTTTCTTT. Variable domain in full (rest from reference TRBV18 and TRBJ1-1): NAGVMQNPRHLVRRRGQEARLRCSPMKGHSHVYWYRQLPEEGLKFMVYLQKENIIDESGMPKERFSAEFPKEGPSILRIQQVVRGDSAAYFCASSPRYGGVGDTEAFFGQGTRLTVV.

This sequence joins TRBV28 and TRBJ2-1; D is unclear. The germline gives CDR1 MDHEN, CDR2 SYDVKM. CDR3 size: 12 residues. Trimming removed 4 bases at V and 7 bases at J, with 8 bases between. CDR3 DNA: TGTGCCAGCAGTTATGCTGAGAATGAGCAGTTCTTC. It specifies CASSYAENEQFF. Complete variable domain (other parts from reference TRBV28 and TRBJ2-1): DVKVTQSSRYLVKRTGEKVFLECVQDMDHENMFWYRQDPGLGLRLIYFSYDVKMKEKGDIPEGYSVSREKKERFSLILESASTNQTSMYLCASSYAENEQFFGPGTRLTVL.

This chain's CDR3 is CSVREGTEAFF. The CDR3 nucleotides read TGCAGCGTCAGAGAGGGTACTGAAGCTTTCTTT. This chain links TRBV29-1 with TRBJ1-1; no definite D call. This CDR3 is built from 11 residues. Germline assignment: CDR1 SQVTM and CDR2 ANQGSEA. V dropped 6 bases and J dropped 5 bases, with 10 bases sitting between them.

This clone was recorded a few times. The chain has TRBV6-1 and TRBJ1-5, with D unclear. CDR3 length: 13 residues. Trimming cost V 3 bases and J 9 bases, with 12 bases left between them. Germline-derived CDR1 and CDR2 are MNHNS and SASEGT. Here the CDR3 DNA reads TGTGCCAGCAGTGACGAAGTTCACAGGCCCCAGCATTTT. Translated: CASSDEVHRPQHF.

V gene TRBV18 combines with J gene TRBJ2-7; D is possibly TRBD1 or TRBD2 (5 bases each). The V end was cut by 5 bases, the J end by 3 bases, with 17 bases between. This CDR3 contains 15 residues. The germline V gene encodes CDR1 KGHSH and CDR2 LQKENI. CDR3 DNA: TGTGCCAGCTCAGCAAATGGGGGTTCCGACTACGAGCAGTACTTC. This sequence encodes CASSANGGSDYEQYF.

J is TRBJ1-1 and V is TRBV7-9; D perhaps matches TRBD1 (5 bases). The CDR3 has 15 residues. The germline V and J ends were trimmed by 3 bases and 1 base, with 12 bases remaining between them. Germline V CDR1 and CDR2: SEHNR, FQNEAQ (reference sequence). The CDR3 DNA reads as TGTGCCAGCAGCTTTGGCGACAGAGCGAACACTGAAGCTTTCTTT. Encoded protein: CASSFGDRANTEAFF. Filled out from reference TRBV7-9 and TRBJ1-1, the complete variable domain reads DTGVSQNPRHKITKRGQNVTFRCDPISEHNRLYWYRQTLGQGPEFLTYFQNEAQLEKSRLLSDRFSAERPKGSFSTLEIQRTEQGDSAMYLCASSFGDRANTEAFFGQGTRLTVV.

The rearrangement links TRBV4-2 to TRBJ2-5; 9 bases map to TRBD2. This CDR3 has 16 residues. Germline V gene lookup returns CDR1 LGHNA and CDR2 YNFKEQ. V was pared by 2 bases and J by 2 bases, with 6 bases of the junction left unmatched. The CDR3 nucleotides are TGTGCCAGCAGCCAACAGGGCGCGGGGGGGCAAGAGACCCAGTACTTC. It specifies CASSQQGAGGQETQYF.